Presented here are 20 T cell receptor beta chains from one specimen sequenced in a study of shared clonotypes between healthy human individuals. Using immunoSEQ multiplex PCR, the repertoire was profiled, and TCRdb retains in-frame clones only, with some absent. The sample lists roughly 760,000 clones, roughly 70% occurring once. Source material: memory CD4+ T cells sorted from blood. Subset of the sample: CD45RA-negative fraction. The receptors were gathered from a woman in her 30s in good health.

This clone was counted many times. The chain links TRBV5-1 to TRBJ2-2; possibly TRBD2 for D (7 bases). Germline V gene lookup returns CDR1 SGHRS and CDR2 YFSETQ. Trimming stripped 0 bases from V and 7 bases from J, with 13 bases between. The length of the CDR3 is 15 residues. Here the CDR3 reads CASSLASGGLGELFF. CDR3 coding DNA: TGCGCCAGCAGCTTGGCTTCGGGGGGCCTCGGGGAGCTGTTTTTT.

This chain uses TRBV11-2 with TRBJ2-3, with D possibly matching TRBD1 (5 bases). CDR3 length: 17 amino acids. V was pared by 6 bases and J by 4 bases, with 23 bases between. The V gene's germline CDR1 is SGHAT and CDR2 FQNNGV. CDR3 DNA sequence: TGTGCCAGCAGACCAATTAACAGGCTCCTCACTTCAGATACGCAGTATTTT. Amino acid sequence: CASRPINRLLTSDTQYF.

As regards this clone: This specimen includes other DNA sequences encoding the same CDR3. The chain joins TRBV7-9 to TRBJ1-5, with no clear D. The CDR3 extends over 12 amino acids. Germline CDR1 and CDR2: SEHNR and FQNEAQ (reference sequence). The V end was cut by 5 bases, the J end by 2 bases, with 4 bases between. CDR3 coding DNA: TGTGCCAGCAGCCGAGGCAATCAGCCCCAGCATTTT. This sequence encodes CASSRGNQPQHF. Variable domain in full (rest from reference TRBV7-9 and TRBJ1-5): DTGVSQNPRHKITKRGQNVTFRCDPISEHNRLYWYRQTLGQGPEFLTYFQNEAQLEKSRLLSDRFSAERPKGSFSTLEIQRTEQGDSAMYLCASSRGNQPQHFGDGTRLSIL.

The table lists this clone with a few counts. CDR3 in DNA: TGTGCCAGCCGTGCGGGGGACTTACCGTACAATGAGCAGTTCTTC. Amino acid sequence: CASRAGDLPYNEQFF. The chain carries TRBV27 and TRBJ2-1, with TRBD2 matching over 7 bases. Germline loops: CDR1 MNHEY, CDR2 SMNVEV (reference sequence). V was pared by 8 bases and J by 4 bases, with 11 bases of the junction left unmatched. The CDR3 length is 15 residues.

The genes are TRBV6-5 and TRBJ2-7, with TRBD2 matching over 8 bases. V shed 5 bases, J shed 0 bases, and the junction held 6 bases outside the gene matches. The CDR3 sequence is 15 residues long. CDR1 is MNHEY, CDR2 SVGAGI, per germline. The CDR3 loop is CASSTQTSASYEQYF. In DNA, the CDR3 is TGTGCCAGCAGTACTCAGACTAGCGCCTCCTACGAGCAGTACTTC.

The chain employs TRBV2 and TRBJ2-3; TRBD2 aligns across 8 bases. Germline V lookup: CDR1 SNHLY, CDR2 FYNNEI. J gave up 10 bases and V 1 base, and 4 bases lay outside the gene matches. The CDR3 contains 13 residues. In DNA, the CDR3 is TGTGCCAGCAGTGAAGTTAGCGGGGATGCGCAGTATTTT. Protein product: CASSEVSGDAQYF.

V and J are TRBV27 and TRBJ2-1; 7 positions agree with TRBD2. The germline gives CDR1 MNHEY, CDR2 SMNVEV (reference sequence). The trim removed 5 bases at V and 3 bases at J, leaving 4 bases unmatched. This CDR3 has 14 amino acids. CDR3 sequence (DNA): TGTGCCAGCAGTCGGGGGGAGGGCTACAATGAGCAGTTCTTC. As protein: CASSRGEGYNEQFF.

As DNA, the CDR3 is TGTGCCAGCAGCTTAGGGACAGGGGGTCGCACAGATACGCAGTATTTT. Translated: CASSLGTGGRTDTQYF. The chain uses TRBV11-2 and TRBJ2-3; TRBD1 agrees at 10 bases. Per germline, CDR1 SGHAT and CDR2 FQNNGV. V gave up 1 base and J gave up 1 base; unmatched junction bases: 2. CDR3 length: 16 amino acids.

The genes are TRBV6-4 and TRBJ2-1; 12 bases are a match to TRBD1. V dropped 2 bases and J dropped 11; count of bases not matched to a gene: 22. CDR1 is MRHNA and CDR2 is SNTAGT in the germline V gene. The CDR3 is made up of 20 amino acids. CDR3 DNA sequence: TGTGCCAGCAGTGACCACGGGACAGGGGGCTTTGGGCTGGGAACCAAACAGCAGTTCTTC. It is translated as CASSDHGTGGFGLGTKQQFF.

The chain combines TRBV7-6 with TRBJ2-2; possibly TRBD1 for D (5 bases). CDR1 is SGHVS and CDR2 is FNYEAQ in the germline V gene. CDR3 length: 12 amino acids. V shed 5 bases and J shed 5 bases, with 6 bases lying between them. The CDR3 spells CASSQGTGELFF. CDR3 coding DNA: TGTGCCAGCAGCCAGGGAACCGGGGAGCTGTTTTTT.

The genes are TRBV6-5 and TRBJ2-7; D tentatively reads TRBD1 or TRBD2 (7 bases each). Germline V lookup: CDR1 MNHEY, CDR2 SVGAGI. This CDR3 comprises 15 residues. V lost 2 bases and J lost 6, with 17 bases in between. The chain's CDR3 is CASSYQGGLGPEQYF. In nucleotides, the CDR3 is TGTGCCAGCAGTTACCAGGGGGGGTTGGGACCCGAGCAGTACTTC.

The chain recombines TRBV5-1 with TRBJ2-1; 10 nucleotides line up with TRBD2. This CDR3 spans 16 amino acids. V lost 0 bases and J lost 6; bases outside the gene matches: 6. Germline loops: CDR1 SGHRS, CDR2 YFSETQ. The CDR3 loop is CASSLGELAGFNEQFF. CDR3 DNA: TGCGCCAGCAGCTTGGGTGAACTAGCGGGATTCAATGAGCAGTTCTTC.

The DNA of the CDR3 is TGTGCCAGCAGTGAAGGGACAGTCCAAGAGACCCAGTACTTC. It yields the protein CASSEGTVQETQYF. V is TRBV2 and J is TRBJ2-5, with D perhaps matching TRBD1 (6 bases). The CDR3 sequence is 14 residues long. V was pared by 1 base and J by 1 base, with 7 bases between. Germline CDR1 is SNHLY and CDR2 is FYNNEI. Supplemented by reference TRBV2 and TRBJ2-5, the full variable domain reads EPEVTQTPSHQVTQMGQEVILRCVPISNHLYFYWYRQILGQKVEFLVSFYNNEISEKSEIFDDQFSVERPDGSNFTLKIRSTKLEDSAMYFCASSEGTVQETQYFGPGTRLLVL.

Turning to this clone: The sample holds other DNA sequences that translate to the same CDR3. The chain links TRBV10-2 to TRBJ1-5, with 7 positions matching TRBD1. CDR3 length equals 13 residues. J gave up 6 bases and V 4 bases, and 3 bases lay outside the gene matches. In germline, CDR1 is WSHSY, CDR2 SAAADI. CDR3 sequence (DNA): TGCGCCAGCAGTGGACAGGGCAGTCAGCCCCAGCATTTT. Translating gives CASSGQGSQPQHF.

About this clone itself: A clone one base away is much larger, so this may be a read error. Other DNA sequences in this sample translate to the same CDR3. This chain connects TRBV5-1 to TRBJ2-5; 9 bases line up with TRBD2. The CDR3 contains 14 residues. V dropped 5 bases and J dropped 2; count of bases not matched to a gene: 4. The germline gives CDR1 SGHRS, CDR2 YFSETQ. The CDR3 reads CASRPTSGQETQYF. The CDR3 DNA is TGCGCCAGCAGGCCGACTAGCGGACAAGAGACCCAGTACTTC.

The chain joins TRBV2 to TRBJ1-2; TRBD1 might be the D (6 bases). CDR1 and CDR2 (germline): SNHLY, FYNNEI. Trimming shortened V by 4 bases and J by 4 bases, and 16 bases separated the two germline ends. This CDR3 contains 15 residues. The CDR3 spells CASSAWGPRLYGYTF. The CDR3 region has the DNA TGTGCCAGCAGTGCATGGGGGCCCCGACTCTATGGCTACACCTTC.

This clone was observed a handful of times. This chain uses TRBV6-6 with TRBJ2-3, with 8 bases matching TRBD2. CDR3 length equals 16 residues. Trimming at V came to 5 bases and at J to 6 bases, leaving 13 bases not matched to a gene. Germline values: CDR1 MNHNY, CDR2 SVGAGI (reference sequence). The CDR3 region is CASSPIRGLGADTQYF. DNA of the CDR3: TGTGCCAGCAGTCCAATCCGGGGACTAGGGGCGGATACGCAGTATTTT.

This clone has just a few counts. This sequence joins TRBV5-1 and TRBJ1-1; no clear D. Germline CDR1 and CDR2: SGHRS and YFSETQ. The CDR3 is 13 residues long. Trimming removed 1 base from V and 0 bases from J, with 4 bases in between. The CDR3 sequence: CASSLNLNTEAFF. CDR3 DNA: TGCGCCAGCAGCTTGAATCTGAACACTGAAGCTTTCTTT.

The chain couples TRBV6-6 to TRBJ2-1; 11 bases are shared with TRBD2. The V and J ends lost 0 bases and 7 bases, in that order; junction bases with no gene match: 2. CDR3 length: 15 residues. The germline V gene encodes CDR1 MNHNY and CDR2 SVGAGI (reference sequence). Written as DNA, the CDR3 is TGTGCCAGCAGTTACTCGACTAGCGGGAAAAATGAGCAGTTCTTC. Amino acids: CASSYSTSGKNEQFF.

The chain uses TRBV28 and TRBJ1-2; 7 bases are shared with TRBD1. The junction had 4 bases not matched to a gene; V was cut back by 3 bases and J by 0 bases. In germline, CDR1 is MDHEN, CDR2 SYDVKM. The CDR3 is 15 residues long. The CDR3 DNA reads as TGTGCCAGCAGTTTTCGGACAGGTGCTAACTATGGCTACACCTTC. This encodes CASSFRTGANYGYTF.